The text below deals with one T cell receptor beta chain. This sample was taken from a study of shared clonotypes between healthy human individuals. With 6 bases removed from V and 0 bases from J, the gap between germline ends came to 11 bases. CDR1 is SGHVS, CDR2 FQNEAQ, per germline. The CDR3 is 14 amino acids. Clones were read by immunoSEQ multiplex PCR, and TCRdb kept only the in-frame ones, dropping some. Altogether 950,000 to 1,100,000 clones are present, 70% to 80% being singletons, with the ten largest covering over 1.3%. The chain combines TRBV7-8 with TRBJ1-1; no firm D call. The receptor comes from a man between 18 and 35 years old in good health. The sample was memory CD4+ T cells sorted from blood. Subset of the sample: CD45RA-negative fraction. This CDR3 is CASRAAGLNTEAFF. CDR3 DNA sequence: TGTGCCAGCAGGGCTGCGGGGTTGAACACTGAAGCTTTCTTT.